Following are 27 T cell receptor beta chains from one sample sequenced in a study of early T cells in non-severe SARS-CoV-2 infection. MiXCR, run by TCRdb on the 5' RACE reads, gives a single entry per CDR3 protein. This table has about 19,000 distinct CDR3 sequences, around 6.1% appearing once. Sequencing was done on a sample of whole blood. These receptors were obtained from an adult who was a healthcare worker with PCR-confirmed SARS-CoV-2 infection or an uninfected control (not recorded which).

This clonotype was picked up many times. This chain uses TRBV15 with TRBJ2-4; 8 nucleotides agree with TRBD1. The V and J ends lost 4 bases and 1 base, in that order; junction bases with no gene match: 9. This CDR3 is 17 amino acids long. Germline V gives CDR1 LNHNV, CDR2 YYDKDF (reference sequence). The CDR3 spells CATSMPTGGTAKNIQYF. Written as DNA, the CDR3 is TGTGCCACCAGCATGCCTACAGGGGGAACGGCCAAAAACATTCAGTACTTC. The full variable domain, completed using reference TRBV15 and TRBJ2-4, is DAMVIQNPRYQVTQFGKPVTLSCSQTLNHNVMYWYQQKSSQAPKLLFHYYDKDFNNEADTPDNFQSRRPNTSFCFLDIRSPGLGDTAMYLCATSMPTGGTAKNIQYFGAGTRLSVL.

This clonotype has only a few counts. This chain connects TRBV7-9 to TRBJ1-4, with TRBD1 as a possible D gene (5 bases). The CDR3 spans 16 residues. CDR1 is SEHNR and CDR2 is FQNEAQ in the germline V gene (reference sequence). V shed 4 bases and J shed 6 bases, with 18 bases lying between them. CDR3 sequence reads: CASSSRGGSLDEKLFF. CDR3 DNA sequence: TGTGCCAGCAGCTCCCGTGGGGGGTCGCTAGATGAAAAACTGTTTTTT.

There are many counts of this clonotype. The chain is built from TRBV7-9 and TRBJ2-5; D is possibly TRBD1 (6 bases). Looked up from germline, CDR1 is SEHNR and CDR2 is FQNEAQ (reference sequence). Trimming took 1 base from V and 2 from J, leaving 11 bases between them. The CDR3 is made up of 15 amino acids. CDR3 sequence reads: CASSLEAGDQETQYF. In DNA, the CDR3 is TGTGCCAGCAGCTTAGAGGCAGGGGATCAAGAGACCCAGTACTTC.

This clonotype qualifies as medium-sized. The CDR3 nucleotides are TGTGCCAGCAGTTTATCGGAGAATTCACCCCTCCACTTT. Protein: CASSLSENSPLHF. The rearrangement links TRBV27 to TRBJ1-6; D is unresolved. The CDR3 sequence is 13 residues long. Trimming removed 0 bases from V and 7 bases from J, with 4 bases in between. Germline CDR1 and CDR2: MNHEY and SMNVEV (reference sequence).

This clonotype has ten or more counts. The chain combines TRBV3-1 with TRBJ1-2, with 7 nucleotides matching TRBD1. CDR3 length: 14 residues. V trimming: 5 bases; J trimming: 4 bases; junction bases outside the gene matches: 7. Germline loops: CDR1 LGHDT, CDR2 YNNKEL (reference sequence). This chain's CDR3 is CASSNRGRFYGYTF. The CDR3 nucleotides read TGTGCCAGCAGCAACAGGGGCCGATTCTATGGCTACACCTTC.

This clonotype was counted at least ten times. This chain joins TRBV20-1 and TRBJ2-5; D ambiguous. The V end lost 3 bases, the J end lost 5 bases, and 13 bases lay between the germline ends. Germline-derived CDR1 and CDR2 are DFQATT and SNEGSKA (reference sequence). The length of the CDR3 is 13 residues. CDR3 in DNA: TGCAGTGCTAGTGTGGTTTTGCTTGAGACCCAGTACTTC. Its translation is CSASVVLLETQYF.

There are many counts of this clonotype. The chain has TRBV5-1 and TRBJ2-1; 7 bases are shared with TRBD1. Germline CDR1 SGHRS, CDR2 YFSETQ. The CDR3 loop spans 14 amino acids. After removal of 4 bases from V and 8 bases from J, the junction contained 9 bases not matched to a gene. In DNA, the CDR3 is TGCGCCAGCAGCCCTTCGACAGGGTTGGATGAGCAGTTCTTC. It codes for CASSPSTGLDEQFF.

As for this clonotype: This may be a read error, as it is one base from a much larger clone. The chain is built from TRBV18 and TRBJ1-4; D gene ambiguous. The CDR3 is 11 amino acids. Germline-derived CDR1 and CDR2 are KGHSH and LQKENI. Written as DNA, the CDR3 is TGTGTCAGCTCACCACTTCAGGAACTGTTTTTT. It encodes CVSSPLQELFF.

This clonotype was picked up a small number of times. The chain links TRBV4-1 to TRBJ2-1; 8 nucleotides match TRBD1. Germline CDR1 is MGHRA and CDR2 is YSYEKL. The junction had 9 bases not matched to a gene; V was cut back by 0 bases and J by 5 bases. The CDR3 spans 17 residues. The CDR3: CASSQDKTGVAHNEQFF. CDR3 nucleotide sequence: TGCGCCAGCAGCCAAGATAAGACAGGGGTAGCGCACAATGAGCAGTTCTTC.

Within the sample, this clonotype is medium-sized. This sequence joins TRBV7-6 and TRBJ2-1, with 7 nucleotides matching TRBD2. V lost 3 bases and J lost 2; bases outside the gene matches: 7. Germline V gene sequence: CDR1 SGHVS, CDR2 FNYEAQ. This CDR3 is 16 amino acids long. DNA of the CDR3: TGTGCCAGCAGCTTCCAAGCGGGAAGTACCTACAATGAGCAGTTCTTC. This gives the protein CASSFQAGSTYNEQFF.

Ten or more counts support this clonotype. This sequence joins TRBV10-3 and TRBJ2-1; 9 bases line up with TRBD1. V shed 9 bases, J shed 0 bases, and the junction held 6 bases outside the gene matches. This CDR3 is 15 amino acids long. The germline V gene encodes CDR1 ENHRY and CDR2 SYGVKD. DNA for the CDR3: TGTGCCATGGGGACAGGGAGAGGCTCCTACAATGAGCAGTTCTTC. It translates to CAMGTGRGSYNEQFF.

This clonotype has a count of ten or more. V usage is TRBV28 and J usage is TRBJ2-7; 7 positions match TRBD1. This CDR3 has 14 amino acids. The V segment lost 6 bases and the J segment 0 bases; nucleotides outside the gene matches: 5. Germline V CDR1 and CDR2: MDHEN, SYDVKM. The CDR3 spells CASSYRDSSYEQYF. CDR3 DNA: TGTGCCAGCAGCTACCGGGACAGCTCCTACGAGCAGTACTTC.

This clonotype was picked up many times. In DNA, the CDR3 is TGCGCCAGCAGCCTGGAAACTTCATGGCAGTTGGACTCACCCCTCCACTTT. Translated: CASSLETSWQLDSPLHF. J is TRBJ1-6 and V is TRBV5-1; D remains unclear. Trimming stripped 4 bases from V and 10 bases from J, with 24 bases between. The CDR3 consists of 17 residues. Germline V CDR1 and CDR2: SGHRS, YFSETQ.

By its share, this clonotype is medium-sized. The chain links TRBV20-1 to TRBJ2-6, with 7 positions matching TRBD1. Germline CDR1 is DFQATT and CDR2 is SNEGSKA (reference sequence). The CDR3 runs to 14 residues. V lost 7 bases, J lost 0 bases, and 3 bases stayed unmatched. CDR3 loop: CSGGQDSGANVLTF. For the CDR3, the DNA is TGCAGTGGCGGACAGGACTCTGGGGCCAACGTCCTGACTTTC.

This clonotype was seen ten or more times. V usage is TRBV28 and J usage is TRBJ2-6; 7 bases map to TRBD1. The CDR3 loop spans 17 amino acids. CDR1 and CDR2 (germline): MDHEN, SYDVKM. With V trimmed by 5 bases and J by 4 bases, 11 bases remained unmatched. The CDR3 region is CASSARTGLGGANVLTF. CDR3 coding DNA: TGTGCCAGCAGTGCCCGGACAGGCCTTGGAGGGGCCAACGTCCTGACTTTC.

There are many counts of this clonotype. This chain connects TRBV6-4 to TRBJ2-5, with 11 bases aligning to TRBD2. The CDR3 is made up of 15 amino acids. Germline values: CDR1 MRHNA, CDR2 SNTAGT. J lost 4 bases, V lost 3 bases, and 4 bases had no gene match. The CDR3 DNA is TGTGCCAGCAGTGAAAAACTAGCGGGAGCAGAGACCCAGTACTTC. Translation gives CASSEKLAGAETQYF.

This clonotype has a count of ten or more. V gene TRBV12-3 or TRBV12-4 combines with J gene TRBJ1-4; D ambiguous. This CDR3 is 15 amino acids long. The germline V and J ends were trimmed by 1 base and 11 bases, with 17 bases remaining between them. The DNA of the CDR3 is TGTGCCAGCAGTTTAGATTCTAGACTATTTGACAAACTGTTTTTT. As protein: CASSLDSRLFDKLFF.

In this sample, this clonotype turned up many times. The CDR3: CASSPTGAFKETQYF. CDR3 sequence (DNA): TGCGCCAGCAGCCCGACAGGGGCGTTCAAAGAGACCCAGTACTTC. V gene TRBV5-1 combines with J gene TRBJ2-5; 8 nucleotides agree with TRBD1. Germline assignment: CDR1 SGHRS and CDR2 YFSETQ. Trimming took 4 bases from V and 3 from J; bases not matched to a gene: 8. The CDR3 is 15 residues long.

This clonotype was counted between two and nine times. CDR3 sequence: CASSPRDRGIYEQYF. In DNA, the CDR3 is TGTGCCAGCAGTCCCCGGGACAGGGGTATATACGAGCAGTACTTC. The V call is TRBV6-6, the J call TRBJ2-7, with TRBD1 matching over 10 bases. The CDR3 extends over 15 amino acids. From germline, CDR1 is MNHNY and CDR2 SVGAGI (reference sequence). Trimming took 5 bases from V and 4 from J; bases not matched to a gene: 8.

This clonotype was seen more than once but under ten times. The chain has TRBV20-1 and TRBJ2-2; the D is unclear. Germline V lookup: CDR1 DFQATT, CDR2 SNEGSKA (reference sequence). This CDR3 has 14 residues. Trimming took off 2 bases at V and 1 base at J, with 8 bases between the two ends. CDR3 in amino acids: CSARTRGNTGELFF. CDR3 nucleotides: TGCAGTGCTAGAACGAGAGGGAACACCGGGGAGCTGTTTTTT.

This clonotype showed up many times. The V call is TRBV6-2 or TRBV6-3, the J call TRBJ1-1, with a weak D call TRBD1 (5 bases). CDR3 length: 12 amino acids. The germline CDR1 and CDR2 sequences are MNHEY and SVGEGT. The CDR3 region is CVSSQGFGEAFF. CDR3 in DNA: TGTGTCAGTTCCCAGGGTTTCGGTGAAGCTTTCTTT.

In this sample, this clonotype turned up many times. The chain carries TRBV7-3 and TRBJ2-5, with D maybe TRBD1 (5 bases). V shed 6 bases and J shed 4 bases, with 9 bases lying between them. Germline values: CDR1 SGHTA, CDR2 FQGTGA. The CDR3 covers 12 residues. CDR3 nucleotide sequence: TGTGCCAGCAGTTTCGACAGAGAGACCCAGTACTTC. Protein product: CASSFDRETQYF.

This clonotype was observed at least ten times. An end of the junction differs from the germline gene, which may be a read error. J is TRBJ2-5 and V is TRBV20-1; D gene ambiguous. CDR3 size: 13 residues. Germline CDR1 DFQATT, CDR2 SNEGSKA (reference sequence). This CDR3 reads CSALGSDQETQYF. In DNA form, the CDR3 reads TGCAGTGCCCTTGGGTCAGACCAGGAGACCCAGTACTTC.

This clonotype was found many times. The chain combines TRBV28 with TRBJ2-7, with D uncertain. Per germline, CDR1 MDHEN and CDR2 SYDVKM. The CDR3 loop spans 11 amino acids. V lost 4 bases to trimming and J lost 6 bases, with 7 bases between them. CDR3 bases: TGTGCCAGCAGTTCCTCTAGCGAGCAGTACTTC. Residues: CASSSSSEQYF.

This clonotype is categorized as medium-sized. This chain uses TRBV18 with TRBJ2-1; D unclear. The CDR3 sequence is 16 residues long. Trimming pared 2 bases from V and 1 base from J, leaving 12 bases between. Germline CDR1 is KGHSH and CDR2 is LQKENI. CDR3 DNA: TGTGCCAGCTCACCAATCCGGGTAAGGTCCTACAATGAGCAGTTCTTC. Amino acids: CASSPIRVRSYNEQFF.

There are a few counts of this clonotype. This chain uses TRBV28 with TRBJ2-7; D not resolved. This CDR3 is built from 15 residues. Looked up from germline, CDR1 is MDHEN and CDR2 is SYDVKM. V lost 4 bases and J 0 bases, leaving 13 bases between the germline ends. The CDR3 DNA follows: TGTGCCAGCAGTTCCCTCGACATCTTCTCCTACGAGCAGTACTTC. It codes for CASSSLDIFSYEQYF.

This clonotype was detected ten times or more. The V and J genes are TRBV20-1 and TRBJ2-2; 8 bases line up with TRBD1. Germline-derived CDR1 and CDR2 are DFQATT and SNEGSKA (reference sequence). The CDR3 is 15 residues long. The trim removed 3 bases at V and 2 bases at J, leaving 5 bases unmatched. This CDR3 is CSARTGAFNTGELFF. The CDR3 DNA reads TGCAGTGCTAGGACAGGGGCCTTCAACACCGGGGAGCTGTTTTTT.